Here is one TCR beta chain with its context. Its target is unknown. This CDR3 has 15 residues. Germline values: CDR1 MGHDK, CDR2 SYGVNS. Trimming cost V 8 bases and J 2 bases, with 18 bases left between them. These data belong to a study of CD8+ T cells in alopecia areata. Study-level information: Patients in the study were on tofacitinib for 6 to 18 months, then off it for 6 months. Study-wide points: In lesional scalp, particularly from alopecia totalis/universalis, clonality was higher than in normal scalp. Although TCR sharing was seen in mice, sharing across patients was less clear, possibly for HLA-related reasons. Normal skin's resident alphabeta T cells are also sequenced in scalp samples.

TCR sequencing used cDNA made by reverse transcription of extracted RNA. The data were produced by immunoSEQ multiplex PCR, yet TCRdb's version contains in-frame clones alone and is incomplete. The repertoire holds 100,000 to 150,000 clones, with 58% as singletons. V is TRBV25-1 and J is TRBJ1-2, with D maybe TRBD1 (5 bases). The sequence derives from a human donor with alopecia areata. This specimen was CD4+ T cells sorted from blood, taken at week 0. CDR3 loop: CASYQEGRPNYGYTF. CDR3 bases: TGTGCCAGCTATCAGGAGGGGCGGCCAAACTATGGCTACACCTTC.